The rows below give T cell receptor beta chains drawn from one sample of a study of T cells after yellow fever vaccination. TCRdb reanalysed the 5' RACE reads using MiXCR and keeps one entry per CDR3 protein. Of 180,000 or so distinct CDR3 sequences in the sample, more than 9.5% were seen once. Sequenced material: CD8+ T cells sorted from PBMCs, taken 15 days after the yellow fever booster vaccination. The receptors here all came from a man between 18 and 35 years old who received the YFV17D yellow fever vaccine. Both conserved end residues are part of each CDR3. D genes are given only for firm matches. Clone size is shown for a subset of rows, as once, few, many or a class of expanded clone.

16	TRBV15	few	-	TRBJ2-7	CATSGGIGDLSYEQYF	TGTGCCACCAGCGGGGGGATAGGTGATCTCTCCTACGAGCAGTACTTC
15	TRBV4-1	-	-	TRBJ2-7	CASSQEQGSTYEQYF	TGCGCCAGCAGCCAAGAACAGGGTTCTACCTACGAGCAGTACTTC
12	TRBV23-1	-	TRBD2	TRBJ2-3	CVGLADTDTQYF	TGCGTGGGACTAGCGGACACAGATACGCAGTATTTT
15	TRBV19	few	-	TRBJ2-5	CASREAMGRWETQYF	TGTGCCAGTAGAGAGGCCATGGGTAGGTGGGAGACCCAGTACTTC
16	TRBV4-1	-	-	TRBJ2-7	CASSLSYSGLNYEQYF	TGCGCCAGCAGCCTCAGCTATTCGGGCCTAAACTACGAGCAGTACTTC
14	TRBV7-9	few	-	TRBJ2-7	CASSLVPGTGEQYF	TGTGCCAGCAGCTTAGTTCCAGGGACGGGCGAGCAGTACTTC
15	TRBV5-1	few	-	TRBJ2-3	CASGRTPHETDTQYF	TGCGCCAGCGGTCGGACCCCACATGAGACAGATACGCAGTATTTT
15	TRBV7-2	many	TRBD2	TRBJ2-1	CASSPGLAGNNEQFF	TGTGCCAGCAGCCCCGGACTAGCGGGGAACAATGAGCAGTTCTTC
16	TRBV4-1	few	-	TRBJ2-7	CASSQVSRAGAYEQYF	TGCGCCAGCAGCCAAGTTTCCAGGGCGGGTGCCTACGAGCAGTACTTC
15	TRBV4-1	few	-	TRBJ1-5	CASSRGSGDAQPQHF	TGCGCCAGCAGCCGTGGATCCGGCGACGCTCAGCCCCAGCATTTT
14	TRBV27	-	TRBD1	TRBJ1-1	CASSFWTGAAEAFF	TGTGCCAGCAGTTTCTGGACAGGGGCGGCTGAAGCTTTCTTT
18	TRBV12-3/TRBV12-4	few	TRBD1	TRBJ1-2	CASSSTVARGPLNYGYTF	TGTGCCAGCAGTTCGACGGTTGCCAGGGGGCCTCTTAACTATGGCTACACCTTC
14	TRBV12-3/TRBV12-4	few	-	TRBJ1-1	CASSPSSSATEAFF	TGTGCCAGCAGTCCTTCGAGTTCGGCCACTGAAGCTTTCTTT
15	TRBV5-8	few	TRBD2	TRBJ2-2	CASNPSGGVGGELFF	TGTGCCAGCAACCCTAGCGGGGGTGTTGGCGGGGAGCTGTTTTTT
16	TRBV9	few	-	TRBJ2-5	CASSFGRRGWFETQYF	TGTGCCAGCAGCTTCGGACGTCGCGGGTGGTTTGAGACCCAGTACTTC
19	TRBV4-2	few	TRBD1	TRBJ2-4	CASSPPGTGMGFYKNIQYF	TGTGCCAGCAGCCCGCCGGGGACAGGGATGGGGTTTTACAAAAACATTCAGTACTTC
16	TRBV4-1	many	TRBD2	TRBJ2-2	CASSQKSGGGTGELFF	TGCGCCAGCAGCCAGAAAAGCGGGGGTGGTACCGGGGAGCTGTTTTTT
10	TRBV29-1	-	-	TRBJ2-3	CSVESDTQYF	TGCAGCGTTGAATCAGATACGCAGTATTTT
11	TRBV7-3	few	-	TRBJ1-5	CASSFFQPQHF	TGTGCCAGCAGCTTCTTTCAGCCCCAGCATTTT
11	TRBV7-9	few	-	TRBJ1-4	CASSLELELFF	TGTGCCAGCAGCTTAGAACTCGAACTGTTTTTT
16	TRBV20-1	-	-	TRBJ2-7	CSAASLFGGQGYEQYF	TGCAGTGCTGCATCCCTCTTTGGAGGGCAAGGCTACGAGCAGTACTTC
15	TRBV6-5	-	-	TRBJ2-2	CASSPSLPNTGELFF	TGTGCCAGCAGCCCCTCACTACCGAACACCGGGGAGCTGTTTTTT
17	TRBV14	few	-	TRBJ1-6	CASSQGTPDPTNSPLHF	TGTGCCAGCAGCCAAGGAACACCCGATCCGACCAATTCACCCCTCCACTTT
16	TRBV6-6	-	-	TRBJ2-3	CASSTSTGRGVDTQYF	TGTGCCAGCAGTACCTCGACAGGAAGGGGAGTGGATACGCAGTATTTT
14	TRBV2	few	TRBD1	TRBJ2-7	CASTWTGGPYEQYF	TGTGCCAGCACCTGGACAGGGGGTCCCTACGAGCAGTACTTC
16	TRBV12-3/TRBV12-4	-	TRBD1	TRBJ2-2	CASTPPGTGVSGELFF	TGTGCCAGCACACCCCCCGGGACAGGGGTCTCCGGGGAGCTGTTTTTT
20	TRBV9	few	TRBD1	TRBJ1-6	CASSAPLTGTDNSYNSPLHF	TGTGCCAGCAGCGCCCCTCTGACCGGGACAGATAACTCCTATAATTCACCCCTCCACTTT
15	TRBV27	few	-	TRBJ1-5	CASSRDGRPNQPQHF	TGTGCCAGCAGCCGGGACGGGAGGCCCAATCAGCCCCAGCATTTT
16	TRBV3-1	-	-	TRBJ2-5	CASSPPLGQKRETQYF	TGTGCCAGCAGCCCCCCTCTGGGGCAGAAAAGAGAGACCCAGTACTTC
15	TRBV19	-	TRBD1	TRBJ1-3	CASRTGVSSGNTIYF	TGTGCCAGTAGGACAGGGGTTAGCTCTGGAAACACCATATATTTT
14	TRBV6-2/TRBV6-3	-	-	TRBJ1-2	CASRPKRGVYGYTF	TGTGCCAGCAGACCCAAGAGGGGGGTCTATGGCTACACCTTC
15	TRBV7-2	few	TRBD2	TRBJ2-7	CASSFSGGEAYEQYF	TGTGCCAGCAGCTTTAGCGGGGGGGAAGCCTACGAGCAGTACTTC
14	TRBV20-1	-	TRBD2	TRBJ2-7	CSARTSGRSYEQYF	TGCAGTGCTAGGACTAGCGGTAGGTCCTACGAGCAGTACTTC
15	TRBV7-8	-	TRBD1	TRBJ2-3	CASSPLGQPTDTQYF	TGTGCCAGCAGCCCCTTGGGACAGCCCACAGATACGCAGTATTTT
13	TRBV5-6	many	-	TRBJ1-1	CASSWYGIWEAFF	TGTGCCAGCAGTTGGTATGGGATCTGGGAAGCTTTCTTT
12	TRBV4-2	many	-	TRBJ2-7	CASSSDGNEQYF	TGTGCCAGCAGCTCGGATGGGAACGAGCAGTACTTC
15	TRBV7-9	-	TRBD2	TRBJ2-5	CASSLVRLAEETQYF	TGTGCCAGCAGCTTAGTTCGACTAGCGGAAGAGACCCAGTACTTC
15	TRBV5-1	many	-	TRBJ1-1	CASSDVPGRDTEAFF	TGCGCCAGCAGCGATGTTCCGGGACGCGACACTGAAGCTTTCTTT
12	TRBV11-2	few	-	TRBJ2-1	CASSLLLNEQFF	TGTGCCAGCAGCTTACTCCTCAATGAGCAGTTCTTC
13	TRBV30	few	-	TRBJ2-3	CAWSVSGRDTQYF	TGTGCCTGGAGTGTGTCGGGTCGAGATACGCAGTATTTT
15	TRBV5-1	few	-	TRBJ2-3	CASSLLRGATDTQYF	TGCGCCAGCAGCTTATTGAGGGGGGCGACAGATACGCAGTATTTT
17	TRBV7-9	-	-	TRBJ2-6	CASSFPTVVSGANVLTF	TGTGCCAGCAGCTTCCCGACAGTGGTGTCTGGGGCCAACGTCCTGACTTTC
12	TRBV7-8	once	TRBD1	TRBJ1-2	CASSLTGMGYTF	TGTGCCAGCAGCCTGACAGGGATGGGCTACACCTTC
15	TRBV7-2	few	-	TRBJ2-5	CASSPRTVPEETQYF	TGTGCCAGCAGCCCCAGGACAGTTCCAGAAGAGACCCAGTACTTC
14	TRBV4-3	many	-	TRBJ1-1	CASSPRGANTEAFF	TGCGCCAGCAGCCCACGGGGGGCGAACACTGAAGCTTTCTTT
13	TRBV28	few	-	TRBJ1-6	CASSFNLNSPLHF	TGTGCCAGCAGTTTTAATCTTAATTCACCCCTCCACTTT